This is a list of T cell receptor beta chains from one sample in a study of cytomegalovirus exposure and HLA in healthy donors. Sequenced by immunoSEQ multiplex PCR; TCRdb stores in-frame clones only, minus some. The sample consists of tens of thousands of clones, approximately 91% of them appearing once. Sequenced: PBMCs. All receptors derive from a woman aged 18-29 years in good health and CMV-seronegative. The CDR3 runs from the conserved cysteine through the conserved F or W. D genes are given only for firm matches. Expanded clones get a size class; other rows say once, few or many, or leave the size out.

j_gene	abundance	d_gene	v_gene	CDR3aa	CDR3nt
TRBJ2-7	-	TRBD2	TRBV6-5	CASSFRLAGPGYEQYF	TGTGCCAGCAGTTTTAGACTAGCGGGACCCGGCTACGAGCAGTACTTC
TRBJ1-6	-	TRBD1	TRBV28	CAIMDGTGGGSPLHF	TGTGCCATCATGGACGGGACAGGGGGGGGATCACCCCTCCACTTT
TRBJ1-6	-	-	TRBV28	CASSLASQGNSPLHF	TGTGCCAGCAGTTTAGCCTCGCAGGGTAATTCACCCCTCCACTTT
TRBJ1-2	-	TRBD1	TRBV7-3	CASSLSWDRAVLGGYTF	TGTGCCAGCAGCTTATCGTGGGACAGGGCGGTCTTGGGCGGCTACACCTTC
TRBJ1-5	-	TRBD1	TRBV28	CASSYPGQGYSNQPQHF	TGTGCCAGCAGTTACCCGGGACAGGGCTATAGCAATCAGCCCCAGCATTTT
TRBJ1-4	few	TRBD1	TRBV5-4	CASSLGGQGQEKLFF	TGTGCCAGCAGCTTGGGTGGACAGGGACAAGAAAAACTGTTTTTT
TRBJ2-1	-	-	TRBV19	CATGQLLYNEQFF	TGTGCCACCGGACAGTTACTATACAATGAGCAGTTCTTC
TRBJ2-2	few	-	TRBV29-1	CSVLGGVGNTGELFF	TGCAGCGTTTTAGGCGGAGTTGGGAACACCGGGGAGCTGTTTTTT
TRBJ2-7	-	-	TRBV7-9	CSSSLASGLSSNEQYF	TGTTCCAGCAGCTTAGCGTCGGGACTGTCGTCCAACGAGCAGTACTTC
TRBJ2-7	-	-	TRBV4-1	CARKGQIYEQYF	TGCGCCAGAAAAGGACAGATCTACGAGCAGTACTTC
TRBJ2-7	-	TRBD2	TRBV9	CASSVVGTSFDEQYF	TGTGCCAGCAGCGTTGTAGGGACTAGCTTCGACGAGCAGTACTTC
TRBJ1-1	once	-	TRBV7-2	CASSLVPRTEAFF	TGTGCCAGCAGCTTAGTGCCGCGCACTGAAGCTTTCTTT
TRBJ2-1	-	TRBD2	TRBV7-9	CASIHPASGGDEQFF	TGTGCCAGCATCCATCCGGCTAGCGGGGGGGATGAGCAGTTCTTC
TRBJ2-5	-	-	TRBV19	CASSMGQYQETQYF	TGTGCCAGTAGTATGGGGCAGTACCAAGAGACCCAGTACTTC
TRBJ1-2	few	-	TRBV6-5	CASSAPEGGGYGYTF	TGTGCCAGCAGTGCCCCAGAGGGTGGAGGCTATGGCTACACCTTC
TRBJ1-2	-	TRBD1	TRBV19	CASSRQGVSDGYTF	TGTGCCAGTAGCCGACAGGGGGTAAGCGATGGCTACACCTTC
TRBJ1-1	-	-	TRBV7-6	CASSLAPEVRSTEAFF	TGTGCCAGCAGCTTAGCCCCGGAGGTTAGGAGCACTGAAGCTTTCTTT